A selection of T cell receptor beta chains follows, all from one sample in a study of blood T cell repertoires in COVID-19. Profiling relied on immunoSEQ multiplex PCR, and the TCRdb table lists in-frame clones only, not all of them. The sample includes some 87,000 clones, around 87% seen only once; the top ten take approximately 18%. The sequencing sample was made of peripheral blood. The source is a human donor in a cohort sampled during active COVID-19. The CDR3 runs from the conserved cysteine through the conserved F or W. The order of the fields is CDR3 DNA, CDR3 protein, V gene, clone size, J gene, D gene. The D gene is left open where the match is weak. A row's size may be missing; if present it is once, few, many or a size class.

DNA: TGTGCCAGTAGTCCCCAGACAGGGCACTATGGCTACACCTTC; CDR3: CASSPQTGHYGYTF; V: TRBV19; size: .; J: TRBJ1-2; D: TRBD1
DNA: TGTGCCAGCAGTTATTCTAGGACCCAGTACTTC; CDR3: CASSYSRTQYF; V: TRBV6-5; size: .; J: TRBJ2-5; D: .
DNA: TGTGCCAGTACCATGGGCGCCGGGGAGCTGTTTTTT; CDR3: CASTMGAGELFF; V: TRBV19; size: .; J: TRBJ2-2; D: .
DNA: TGCGCCAGCAGCCAAGATTCGTGGGCAGGGGTCAGAAATGGCTACACCTTC; CDR3: CASSQDSWAGVRNGYTF; V: TRBV4-1; size: .; J: TRBJ1-2; D: .
DNA: TGCGCCAGCAGTGAGGCTAGATATCTACCAGAAGCTTTCTTT; CDR3: CASSEARYLPEAFF; V: TRBV10-1; size: .; J: TRBJ1-1; D: .
DNA: TGTGCCAGCAGCCCAGGGATAGCGGGGGGGCAGATCAATGAGCAGTTCTTC; CDR3: CASSPGIAGGQINEQFF; V: TRBV11-2; size: .; J: TRBJ2-1; D: TRBD2
DNA: TGTGCCAGTAGTACAGGTTACGAGCAGTACTTC; CDR3: CASSTGYEQYF; V: TRBV19; size: .; J: TRBJ2-7; D: .
DNA: TGTGCCTGGAGCGCGGGACTGAGCTATGGCTACACCTTC; CDR3: CAWSAGLSYGYTF; V: TRBV30; size: once; J: TRBJ1-2; D: .
DNA: TGTGCCAGTAGTACAAACCCCCGGCGGTGGGACACTGAAGCTTTCTTT; CDR3: CASSTNPRRWDTEAFF; V: TRBV19; size: .; J: TRBJ1-1; D: .
DNA: TGTGCCAGCAGTCGCGGGACAGTTTTTTCCGAGCAGTACTTC; CDR3: CASSRGTVFSEQYF; V: TRBV6-5; size: .; J: TRBJ2-7; D: .
DNA: TGTGCCAGCAGCTCCACAGGGTTCGAGCAGTACTTC; CDR3: CASSSTGFEQYF; V: TRBV5-5; size: few; J: TRBJ2-7; D: .
DNA: TGTGCCAGCAGTCGAACAGGACAGGGAAGCTCCTACGAGCAGTACTTC; CDR3: CASSRTGQGSSYEQYF; V: TRBV6-6; size: .; J: TRBJ2-7; D: TRBD1
DNA: TGTGCCAGCAGCAATAAAGCAGGGGGCCTAAACACCATATATTTT; CDR3: CASSNKAGGLNTIYF; V: TRBV21-1; size: .; J: TRBJ1-3; D: .
DNA: TGTGCCAGCAGCTTGGTTAGCAGAATTTACAATGAGCAGTTCTTC; CDR3: CASSLVSRIYNEQFF; V: TRBV5-6; size: .; J: TRBJ2-1; D: .
DNA: TGTGCCAGCAGCCTTCCGGGGGAGAGGACCTACGAGCAGTACTTC; CDR3: CASSLPGERTYEQYF; V: TRBV4-2; size: .; J: TRBJ2-7; D: .
DNA: TGCGCCAGCAGAGCGACGGGAAGGACCGGGGAGCTGTTTTTT; CDR3: CASRATGRTGELFF; V: TRBV5-1; size: many; J: TRBJ2-2; D: .
DNA: TGTGCCAGCTCACCAAAGACAGTGACTGGAAACACCATATATTTT; CDR3: CASSPKTVTGNTIYF; V: TRBV18; size: .; J: TRBJ1-3; D: .
DNA: TGCGCCAGCAGCCAAGAGTGGCGGGGGAGCACCGGGGAGCTGTTTTTT; CDR3: CASSQEWRGSTGELFF; V: TRBV4-1; size: .; J: TRBJ2-2; D: TRBD2
DNA: TGTGCCACCCAGGCGGATAGCGGGGGATCCGAGCAGTACTTC; CDR3: CATQADSGGSEQYF; V: TRBV18; size: .; J: TRBJ2-7; D: TRBD2
DNA: TGTGCCAGCAGCGCCTCCGGGACTATGCGCGATGAGCAGTTCTTC; CDR3: CASSASGTMRDEQFF; V: TRBV7-2; size: .; J: TRBJ2-1; D: TRBD2
DNA: TGTGCCAGCAGCTTCACGACAGGAGCCTATGGCTACACCTTC; CDR3: CASSFTTGAYGYTF; V: TRBV5-4; size: .; J: TRBJ1-2; D: .
DNA: TGTGCCAGCAGCCAGGGGGACAGGGGGCTCTCGGAAGCTTTCTTT; CDR3: CASSQGDRGLSEAFF; V: TRBV3-1/TRBV3-2; size: .; J: TRBJ1-1; D: TRBD1
DNA: TGTGCCAGCAGCTTAGCTATCCAAACCTACGAGCAGTACTTC; CDR3: CASSLAIQTYEQYF; V: TRBV11-2; size: .; J: TRBJ2-7; D: .
DNA: TGTGCCAGCAGCCCCGGGAGTAACTATGGCTACACCTTC; CDR3: CASSPGSNYGYTF; V: TRBV7-3; size: .; J: TRBJ1-2; D: .
DNA: TGTGCCAGCTCGGGCCCGGGGACTGAAGCTTTCTTT; CDR3: CASSGPGTEAFF; V: TRBV2; size: .; J: TRBJ1-1; D: .
DNA: TGTGCCAGCAGCTTCCCCTCGGGGGAGAACAATGAGCAGTTCTTC; CDR3: CASSFPSGENNEQFF; V: TRBV6-6; size: .; J: TRBJ2-1; D: .
DNA: TGCAGCGTCCTAGGACTAGCGGGGGTCGCCCAGTACTTC; CDR3: CSVLGLAGVAQYF; V: TRBV29-1; size: .; J: TRBJ2-5; D: TRBD2
DNA: TGTGCCAGCAGTACCGGACAGCCTAACTATGGCTACACCTTC; CDR3: CASSTGQPNYGYTF; V: TRBV28; size: .; J: TRBJ1-2; D: .
DNA: TGTGCCAGCAGTGAACAGGGTTTGGATTCACCCCTCCACTTT; CDR3: CASSEQGLDSPLHF; V: TRBV6-1; size: .; J: TRBJ1-6; D: .
DNA: TGTGCCAGCAGCCTGACAGGGGGAAATCAGCCCCAGCATTTT; CDR3: CASSLTGGNQPQHF; V: TRBV7-9; size: .; J: TRBJ1-5; D: TRBD1
DNA: TGTGCCAGTAGGAAGGACAGGGAGCAGTACTTC; CDR3: CASRKDREQYF; V: TRBV19; size: .; J: TRBJ2-7; D: TRBD1
DNA: TGTGCCAGCTCACCGTGGGCTGAGAACACTGAAGCTTTCTTT; CDR3: CASSPWAENTEAFF; V: TRBV18; size: .; J: TRBJ1-1; D: .
DNA: TGTGCCAGCTCACCACCACCGGGTTACGAGCAGTACTTC; CDR3: CASSPPPGYEQYF; V: TRBV18; size: .; J: TRBJ2-7; D: .
DNA: TGTGCCAGCAGCCGGCAGGGGAGCGAGACCCAGTACTTC; CDR3: CASSRQGSETQYF; V: TRBV5-4; size: .; J: TRBJ2-5; D: .
DNA: TGTGCCAGCAGTTTTACAGTACGCAATCAGCCCCAGCATTTT; CDR3: CASSFTVRNQPQHF; V: TRBV28; size: .; J: TRBJ1-5; D: .
DNA: TGTGCCAGCAGAGGTCGACTTGGGGGCTACACCTTC; CDR3: CASRGRLGGYTF; V: TRBV6-5; size: once; J: TRBJ1-2; D: .
DNA: TGTGCCAGCAGTTACCGTCCAGGGAGGGACACAGAGCCCCAGCATTTT; CDR3: CASSYRPGRDTEPQHF; V: TRBV6-2/TRBV6-3; size: once; J: TRBJ1-5; D: .
DNA: TGCAGCGTTGCGAGCGGACCCAATGAGCAGTTCTTC; CDR3: CSVASGPNEQFF; V: TRBV29-1; size: medium-sized; J: TRBJ2-1; D: .
DNA: TGTGCCAGCAGTTTAGGGACAGGCCGGGAAGCTTTCTTT; CDR3: CASSLGTGREAFF; V: TRBV12-3/TRBV12-4; size: .; J: TRBJ1-1; D: TRBD1
DNA: TGTGCCAGCTCACCATCCAGGGGGCCTGGAAACACCATATATTTT; CDR3: CASSPSRGPGNTIYF; V: TRBV18; size: .; J: TRBJ1-3; D: TRBD1
DNA: TGTGCCATTCGTACCCGGCGGCTCTCTGGGGCCAACGTCCTGACTTTC; CDR3: CAIRTRRLSGANVLTF; V: TRBV25-1; size: .; J: TRBJ2-6; D: .
DNA: TGTGCCAGCAGCTTGGAAGGGGTTCGGGAAAAACTGTTTTTT; CDR3: CASSLEGVREKLFF; V: TRBV5-5; size: .; J: TRBJ1-4; D: .
DNA: TGCGCCAGCAGCATCGACACGAACTATGGCTACACCTTC; CDR3: CASSIDTNYGYTF; V: TRBV5-1; size: .; J: TRBJ1-2; D: .
DNA: TGCGCCAGCAGCCAAGCCGGGACAGGGAGGGGTGGCTACACCTTC; CDR3: CASSQAGTGRGGYTF; V: TRBV4-3; size: .; J: TRBJ1-2; D: TRBD1